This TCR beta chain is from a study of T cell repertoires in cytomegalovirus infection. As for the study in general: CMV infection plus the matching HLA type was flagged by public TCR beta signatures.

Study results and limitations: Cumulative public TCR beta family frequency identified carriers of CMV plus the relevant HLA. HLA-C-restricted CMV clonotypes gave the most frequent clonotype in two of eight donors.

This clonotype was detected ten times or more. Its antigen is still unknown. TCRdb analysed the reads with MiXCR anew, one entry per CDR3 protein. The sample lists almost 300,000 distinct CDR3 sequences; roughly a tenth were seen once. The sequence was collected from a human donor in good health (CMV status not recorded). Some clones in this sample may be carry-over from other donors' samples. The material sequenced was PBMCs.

The CDR3 nucleotides read TGTGCCAGCAGCGGGGGGCACAATGAGCAGTTCTTC. The encoded protein is CASSGGHNEQFF. This sequence joins TRBV7-3 and TRBJ2-1, with D possibly being TRBD1 or TRBD2 (6 bases each). Germline CDR1 and CDR2: SGHTA and FQGTGA. Trimming cost V 5 bases and J 5 bases, with 7 bases left between them. The CDR3 has 12 residues.